Following are 2 T cell receptor beta chains from one sample sequenced in a study of vaccination effects on CD4 cells after COVID-19. These receptors are not linked to any known antigen. Expansion with viral peptide pools was applied to antigen-specific CD4+ T cells by the ViraFEST assay prior to sequencing. After more than 8 days in culture, the CD4+ T cells were isolated. The vaccine recipients had no prior SARS-CoV-2 infection, with negative nucleocapsid antibodies. Assay used: immunoSEQ multiplex PCR; TCRdb lists only in-frame clones, some missing. The sample has around 79,000 clones, around 76% seen once; the top ten hold over 9.5%. Sequencing was performed on CD4+ T cells from PBMCs cultured with SARS-CoV-2 spike peptides, taken before COVID-19 vaccination. The receptors originated from a human donor who received a COVID-19 vaccine.

The genes are TRBV29-1 and TRBJ2-2; no reliable D call. The CDR3 contains 13 residues. CDR1 SQVTM and CDR2 ANQGSEA come from the germline V gene. V lost 3 bases to trimming and J lost 0 bases, with 5 bases between them. CDR3: CSVDEANTGELFF. Written as DNA, the CDR3 is TGCAGCGTTGATGAAGCGAACACCGGGGAGCTGTTTTTT.

This chain uses TRBV18 with TRBJ2-7, with a possible D match to TRBD2 (6 bases). Trimming stripped 2 bases from V and 2 bases from J, with 10 bases between. The CDR3 length is 14 residues. Germline assignment: CDR1 KGHSH and CDR2 LQKENI. The CDR3 here is CASSPIGTPYEQYV. Written as DNA, the CDR3 is TGTGCCAGCTCACCAATAGGGACTCCCTACGAGCAGTACGTC.